Below, one T cell receptor beta chain is given with its context. This clonotype was observed a few times. Its antigen specificity is not known. Base-call qualities are not available, and no considerably larger clone is one nucleotide away. The data belong to a study of blood T cells in healthy people across ages (dated by TCRdb to the mid-2010s). As for the study more broadly: Template switching captured roughly one uniquely barcoded TCR beta cDNA molecule per two T cells in model experiments. Age-related changes in TCR beta repertoire diversity were measured in the study by deep sequencing normalized with unique cDNA molecular identifiers. For two donors (one aged 18 to 30 and one aged 80 or older), the study analyzed two additional independent replicas of 1 million unique cDNA reads from the same blood draw. Donors of different ages were randomly distributed across sequencing lanes to avoid experimental bias. Donors were grouped into four age groups: young (average approximately 15 years), middle-aged (around 39), aged (around 56) and long-lived (less than 85). What the research found in general, with its limitations: As age increased, observed TCR beta diversity per million T cells dropped in a roughly linear way, and a significant reduction was already evident by age 40. Donor CMV infection status was unknown, potentially confounding age-related changes in expanded clonotypes. There was a strong correlation between observed TCR beta diversity and the percentage of naive T cells measured by flow cytometry. Compared with the aged group, more naive CD4+ T cells, fewer expanded clones and increased TCR diversity were shown by the long-lived group, suggesting age selection. Total diversity estimates from one million sequenced T cells were considered lower bounds and underestimates. Because profiling used bulk unsorted PBMCs, naive and antigen-experienced compartments could not be compared conclusively.

V lost 8 bases and J lost 3 bases, and the count of bases not matched to a germline gene is 10. The germline V gene yields MNHNS for CDR1 and SASEGT for CDR2. The CDR3 contains 14 residues, cysteine and phenylalanine counted. Here the CDR3 DNA is all that survives: 42 bases in frame from base 1. Library preparation was by 5' RACE. Data came from an Illumina HiSeq 2500. A second roughly 6 to 12 cycle PCR used a sample-barcoded 5' primer and a J-beta primer mix. A unique molecular identifier was introduced onto each TCR beta cDNA molecule by a template-switch 5' adaptor carrying 12 random nucleotides. At least 2.5 million CDR3-containing paired-end reads were obtained from each sample. First-strand cDNA was synthesized from all RNA with the Mint cDNA synthesis kit, primed by a TRBC-specific oligonucleotide. After uracil-DNA glycosylase treatment, a first 18-cycle PCR used universal primers M1SS and BC2_uni_R on all cDNA. The authors' analysis ran thus. Normalization of each sample was performed by random selection of 1 million high-quality reads, each carrying a distinct molecular identifier. Instead of being binned into consensus sequences, reads that shared molecular identifiers were thrown out. MiTCR, with a Q25 quality threshold and the strictest error-elimination algorithm, was used for CDR3 identification, clonotype clustering and error correction. Lower-bound total TCR beta diversity was estimated with a nonparametric unseen species model using Euler transformation. TCRdb trimmed public reads at Q25 via fastp, called clones via MiXCR and kept in-frame beta chains. Rows with one shared CDR3 protein collapse into an entry with the most common genes and DNA. The V and J calls and clone size come from TCRdb's table, not from the authors' own analysis. The sample profile shows under 2,000,000 distinct CDR3 sequences; 40% to 55% of them were found once. Of the sample, less than 2.5% is held by the ten largest clones.

Donors were roughly 40 systemically healthy Caucasian individuals from Russia aged roughly 6 to 90 years. Roughly 11 milliliters of peripheral blood were drawn from each donor into EDTA-treated Vacutainer tubes. Ficoll-Paque density-gradient centrifugation was used to isolate PBMCs, with at least 6 million per sample. Trizol reagent was used to extract total RNA from PBMCs, with at least 6 micrograms per sample. The percentages of naive CD45RAhigh/CD27high T cells were determined by flow cytometry on a PBMC aliquot from every donor. Sequencing was done on a sample of blood. The sequence was obtained from a woman in her thirties or forties in good health. This chain is built from TRBV6-1 and TRBJ2-7; 7 bases in the junction line up with TRBD2. In nucleotides, the sequence is TGTGCCAGCGGTCCGACCGGGGGGTTCTACGAGCAGTACTTC. Translated, this is CASGPTGGFYEQYF.